Presented here are 27 T cell receptor beta chains from one specimen sequenced in a study of shared clonotypes between healthy human individuals. Sequencing used immunoSEQ multiplex PCR; TCRdb keeps in-frame clones, though not all of them. The sample includes 2.3 million or so clones, 85% to 95% seen only once; the top ten take about 0.37%. Source material: naive CD4+ T cells from PBMCs. Subset of the sample: CD45RA+ positively selected. The origin of the receptors is a man aged 18 to 35 in good health. Some clones in this sample may be carry-over from other donors' samples.

This chain links TRBV7-6 with TRBJ1-2; D unresolved. Germline CDR1 is SGHVS and CDR2 is FNYEAQ. Deletions cut 5 bases from V and 12 bases from J, with 19 bases between. The CDR3 runs to 13 residues. The CDR3 DNA reads as TGTGCCAGCAGCCCCCTGGTGGGGTATACGGACACCTTC. It codes for CASSPLVGYTDTF. Together with reference TRBV7-6 and TRBJ1-2, the CDR3 gives the full variable domain: GAGVSQSPRYKVTKRGQDVALRCDPISGHVSLYWYRQALGQGPEFLTYFNYEAQQDKSGLPNDRFSAERPEGSISTLTIQRTEQRDSAMYRCASSPLVGYTDTFGSGTRLTVV.

CDR3 amino acids: CASSLESGPYNQPQHF. The DNA for the CDR3 is TGTGCCAGCAGTCTAGAATCGGGGCCCTACAATCAGCCCCAGCATTTT. The rearrangement joins TRBV2 to TRBJ1-5, with D possibly matching TRBD1 (5 bases). CDR1 SNHLY and CDR2 FYNNEI come from the germline V gene. The ends were cut back, 5 bases at V and 3 bases at J, with 17 bases in the middle. The CDR3 runs to 16 residues.

Remarks on this clone: Other DNA sequences of this sample code for an identical CDR3. The chain uses TRBV27 and TRBJ2-7, with a tentative D call TRBD2 (6 bases). The germline V gene has CDR1 MNHEY and CDR2 SMNVEV (reference sequence). V lost 2 bases and J 2 bases, leaving 10 bases between the germline ends. This CDR3 comprises 14 residues. The CDR3 DNA is TGTGCCAGCAGTTTAGGGACTGGCCCCTACGAGCAGTACTTC. It encodes CASSLGTGPYEQYF.

The chain uses TRBV7-9 and TRBJ2-7; D gene uncertain. Germline values: CDR1 SEHNR, CDR2 FQNEAQ (reference sequence). Trimming stripped 5 bases from V and 6 bases from J, with 11 bases between. There are 12 residues in the CDR3. CDR3 DNA: TGTGCCAGCAGCGCCGACCCTATCGAGCAGTACTTC. Protein: CASSADPIEQYF.

CDR3 nucleotide sequence: TGTGCCAGTAGTCCTACTTCAGGTACCTTAGCCAAAAACATTCAGTACTTC. Translation gives CASSPTSGTLAKNIQYF. The rearrangement links TRBV19 to TRBJ2-4; D call uncertain. Per germline, CDR1 LNHDA and CDR2 SQIVND (reference sequence). The CDR3 spans 17 residues. V lost 5 bases and J lost 0, with 17 bases in between.

The chain uses TRBV7-2 and TRBJ1-2, with D hard to call. The CDR3 loop spans 13 amino acids. The V gene lost 5 bases and the J gene lost 4 bases, with 11 bases spanning the gap. CDR1 is SGHTA, CDR2 FQGNSA, per germline. The CDR3 region is CASSAQRVYGYTF. The CDR3 DNA reads TGTGCCAGCAGCGCCCAGAGGGTCTATGGCTACACCTTC.

The gene calls are TRBV6-6 and TRBJ1-3; D remains unclear. The CDR3 has 14 amino acids. Per germline, CDR1 MNHNY and CDR2 SVGAGI (reference sequence). Trimming stripped 4 bases from V and 2 bases from J, with 9 bases between. CDR3 sequence (DNA): TGTGCCAGCAGTTCCACGTACCCTGGAAACACCATATATTTT. This gives the protein CASSSTYPGNTIYF.

The chain links TRBV30 to TRBJ2-6; tentatively, D is TRBD1 (5 bases). Germline CDR1 reads GTSNPN; CDR2 reads SVGIG (reference sequence). The CDR3 loop spans 19 amino acids. V gave up 0 bases and J gave up 2 bases, with 20 bases separating them. This CDR3 reads CAWSVIRGFATAGANVLTF. The CDR3 region has the DNA TGTGCCTGGAGTGTAATAAGGGGTTTTGCTACTGCTGGGGCCAACGTCCTGACTTTC. Filled out from reference TRBV30 and TRBJ2-6, the complete variable domain reads SQTIHQWPATLVQPVGSPLSLECTVEGTSNPNLYWYRQAAGRGLQLLFYSVGIGQISSEVPQNLSASRPQDRQFILSSKKLLLSDSGFYLCAWSVIRGFATAGANVLTFGAGSRLTVL.

The rearrangement uses TRBV28 and TRBJ2-1, with 9 positions matching TRBD2. There are 14 residues in the CDR3. Germline CDR1 reads MDHEN; CDR2 reads SYDVKM. V shed 10 bases, J shed 9 bases, and the junction held 13 bases outside the gene matches. CDR3 nucleotide sequence: TGTGCCACCCTAAAAGTAGCGGGAGACAGTGAGCAGTTCTTC. As protein: CATLKVAGDSEQFF.

This chain connects TRBV11-3 to TRBJ2-7, with a possible D match to TRBD1 (6 bases). Trimming took 5 bases from V and 6 from J, leaving 11 bases between them. Germline CDR1 and CDR2: SGHNT and YENEEA. This CDR3 is 12 amino acids long. CDR3 DNA: TGTGCCAGCAGCATTGACAGGTTCGAGCAGTACTTC. Protein: CASSIDRFEQYF.

J is TRBJ2-1 and V is TRBV14; D is possibly TRBD1 (5 bases). CDR3 length: 15 residues. Trimming removed 2 bases at V and 8 bases at J, with 16 bases between. Germline V gives CDR1 SGHDN, CDR2 FVKESK. Here the CDR3 reads CASSQRQGIFYEQFF. DNA for the CDR3: TGTGCCAGCAGCCAACGTCAGGGTATTTTTTATGAGCAGTTCTTC.

The chain couples TRBV28 to TRBJ1-5, with a weak D call TRBD1 (6 bases). Trimming stripped 5 bases from V and 7 bases from J, with 15 bases between. Germline V gene lookup returns CDR1 MDHEN and CDR2 SYDVKM. The CDR3 is made up of 14 amino acids. The CDR3 spells CASSPRGGGQPQHF. The CDR3 DNA is TGTGCCAGCAGTCCCCGGGGAGGGGGGCAGCCCCAGCATTTT.

The rearrangement links TRBV28 to TRBJ1-1, with 8 bases that match TRBD1. Per the germline V gene, CDR1 is MDHEN and CDR2 is SYDVKM. After removal of 6 bases from V and 1 base from J, the junction contained 19 bases not matched to a gene. The CDR3 totals 19 residues. The CDR3 region has the DNA TGTGCCAGCAGCCCTACTCCAGGGGGCCCCTTGGACGGGAACACTGAAGCTTTCTTT. This translates into CASSPTPGGPLDGNTEAFF.

This rearrangement joins TRBV5-1 to TRBJ2-1; 8 bases line up with TRBD2. The germline gives CDR1 SGHRS, CDR2 YFSETQ. V lost 7 bases to trimming and J lost 5 bases; unmatched junction nucleotides: 11. The CDR3 contains 15 residues. CDR3 region: CASGLLGRGDNEQFF. The CDR3 DNA sequence: TGCGCCAGCGGACTACTGGGGCGGGGGGACAATGAGCAGTTCTTC. Filled out from reference TRBV5-1 and TRBJ2-1, the complete variable domain reads KAGVTQTPRYLIKTRGQQVTLSCSPISGHRSVSWYQQTPGQGLQFLFEYFSETQRNKGNFPGRFSGRQFSNSRSEMNVSTLELGDSALYLCASGLLGRGDNEQFFGPGTRLTVL.

Only a few counts were recorded for this clone. The sample holds other DNA sequences that translate to the same CDR3. This rearrangement joins TRBV5-4 to TRBJ1-1; no clear D gene. CDR1 and CDR2 from the germline V gene are SGHNT and YYREEE (reference sequence). The CDR3 loop spans 12 amino acids. The V end lost 1 base, the J end lost 4 bases, and 5 bases lay between the germline ends. The DNA for the CDR3 is TGTGCCAGCAGCTTGCGCGGCACTGAAGCTTTCTTT. Translated, it gives CASSLRGTEAFF.

This clone was observed a single time. As DNA, the CDR3 is TGCGCCAGCAGCCTAACCGGGACAGGGACCCGCAATGAGCAGTTCTTC. Encoded protein: CASSLTGTGTRNEQFF. V is TRBV4-1 and J is TRBJ2-1; 9 bases line up with TRBD1. CDR1 is MGHRA, CDR2 YSYEKL, per germline. With 4 bases clipped from V and 6 bases from J, the junction kept 10 bases outside the gene matches. There are 16 residues in the CDR3.

The V gene is TRBV27, the J gene TRBJ2-1; the match to TRBD2 covers 16 bases. Germline V gene lookup returns CDR1 MNHEY and CDR2 SMNVEV (reference sequence). This CDR3 has 17 residues. Trimming cost V 5 bases and J 2 bases; bases outside gene matches: 3. The CDR3, as DNA: TGTGCCAGCAGTCGAGGGACTAGCGGGAGGGCCTACAATGAGCAGTTCTTC. Amino acid sequence: CASSRGTSGRAYNEQFF.

V is TRBV7-2 and J is TRBJ2-5; 9 nucleotides agree with TRBD2. The CDR3 runs to 16 residues. With 0 bases clipped from V and 5 bases from J, the junction kept 7 bases outside the gene matches. Per the germline V gene, CDR1 is SGHTA and CDR2 is FQGNSA. The CDR3 bases are TGTGCCAGCAGCTTAGCCTTTTCTAGCGGGATGGAGACCCAGTACTTC. Its protein is CASSLAFSSGMETQYF.

The J gene is TRBJ1-4, the V gene TRBV21-1. TRBV21-1 is labeled a pseudogene. The length of the CDR3 is 15 residues. The CDR3 DNA reads TGTGCCAGAGACGGCGGCGGGAAAACTAATGAAAAACTGTTTTTT. This gives the protein CARDGGGKTNEKLFF.

The chain uses TRBV7-9 and TRBJ1-1, with TRBD1 matching over 7 bases. Looked up from germline, CDR1 is SEHNR and CDR2 is FQNEAQ (reference sequence). There are 15 residues in the CDR3. V lost 5 bases, J lost 2 bases, and 8 bases stayed unmatched. The CDR3 is CASSTRDRLNTEAFF. The CDR3 DNA reads TGTGCCAGCAGCACGCGGGACAGACTTAACACTGAAGCTTTCTTT.

The J gene is TRBJ2-1, the V gene TRBV7-3; no definite D call. V dropped 2 bases and J dropped 1 base, with 6 bases sitting between them. The CDR3 loop spans 14 amino acids. Germline V gene sequence: CDR1 SGHTA, CDR2 FQGTGA. CDR3 amino acids: CASSLGPSYNEQFF. For the CDR3, the DNA is TGTGCCAGCAGCTTAGGGCCTTCCTACAATGAGCAGTTCTTC.

The V and J genes are TRBV5-5 and TRBJ2-3; the D gene is possibly TRBD2 (6 bases). Germline-derived CDR1 and CDR2 are SGHKS and YYEKEE (reference sequence). V lost 1 base to trimming and J lost 2 bases, with 17 bases between them. The CDR3 sequence is 17 residues long. The CDR3: CASSLTGTGGSTDTQYF. CDR3 sequence (DNA): TGTGCCAGCAGCTTGACCGGGACTGGGGGGTCCACAGATACGCAGTATTTT. Combining the CDR3 with reference TRBV5-5 and TRBJ2-3 gives the whole variable domain DAGVTQSPTHLIKTRGQQVTLRCSPISGHKSVSWYQQVLGQGPQFIFQYYEKEERGRGNFPDRFSARQFPNYSSELNVNALLLGDSALYLCASSLTGTGGSTDTQYFGPGTRLTVL.

This chain connects TRBV28 to TRBJ2-2, with D uncertain. V lost 5 bases to trimming and J lost 6 bases, with 16 bases between them. The V gene's germline CDR1 is MDHEN and CDR2 SYDVKM. This CDR3 has 15 amino acids. CDR3 sequence reads: CASSLLGNRAGELFF. The CDR3 region has the DNA TGTGCCAGCAGTCTCTTGGGTAATCGGGCCGGGGAGCTGTTTTTT.

This clone was recorded once. The CDR3 region has the DNA TGTGCCAGCAGATCGGACAGAGACGAGCAGTACTTC. As protein: CASRSDRDEQYF. This sequence joins TRBV2 and TRBJ2-7, with a weak D call TRBD1 (6 bases). Trimming took 6 bases from V and 5 from J, leaving 11 bases between them. The length of the CDR3 is 12 residues. Germline-derived CDR1 and CDR2 are SNHLY and FYNNEI.

This chain uses TRBV28 with TRBJ1-1; TRBD1 matches at 8 bases. The ends lost 5 bases at V and 0 bases at J; junction bases unmatched: 5. Germline CDR1 and CDR2: MDHEN and SYDVKM. The CDR3 is 15 amino acids. The CDR3 DNA reads as TGTGCCAGCAGTGGAAGGGACAGGCTGAACACTGAAGCTTTCTTT. Protein sequence: CASSGRDRLNTEAFF.

This sequence joins TRBV6-1 and TRBJ2-7; D possibly corresponds to TRBD1 (6 bases). From germline, CDR1 is MNHNS and CDR2 SASEGT. The CDR3 has 15 amino acids. V was clipped by 5 bases and J by 4 bases, with 18 bases between them. CDR3 protein: CASSLPRQGLYEQYF. The CDR3 nucleotides are TGTGCCAGCAGTCTCCCCAGGCAGGGGTTATACGAGCAGTACTTC.

The chain joins TRBV4-2 to TRBJ2-2; D is unresolved. V lost 1 base and J lost 0, with 9 bases in between. Per the germline V gene, CDR1 is LGHNA and CDR2 is YNFKEQ. The CDR3 is 16 residues long. Here the CDR3 DNA reads TGTGCCAGCAGCCAAGTTTCGGCCGCGAACACCGGGGAGCTGTTTTTT. This codes for CASSQVSAANTGELFF.